This TCR beta chain was recovered during a study of blood T cell repertoires in COVID-19. The germline V gene has CDR1 SGHRS and CDR2 YFSETQ. The V end was cut by 2 bases, the J end by 3 bases, with 6 bases between. CDR3 length: 12 amino acids. With regard to this clone: Other nucleotide sequences in the sample specify the same CDR3.

Profiled with immunoSEQ multiplex PCR; TCRdb holds only in-frame clones, not every one. The table includes 250,000 to 350,000 clones, around 90% detected once. Allocation to cohorts depended on clinical history reported by the participants. V usage is TRBV5-1 and J usage is TRBJ2-7; D is uncertain. The receptor comes from a woman in her late teens or twenties with acute COVID-19. Specimen: PBMCs or T cells enriched from blood (not recorded which). The DNA for the CDR3 is TGCGCCAGCAGCTTAGGCGGCTACGAGCAGTACTTC. As protein: CASSLGGYEQYF.